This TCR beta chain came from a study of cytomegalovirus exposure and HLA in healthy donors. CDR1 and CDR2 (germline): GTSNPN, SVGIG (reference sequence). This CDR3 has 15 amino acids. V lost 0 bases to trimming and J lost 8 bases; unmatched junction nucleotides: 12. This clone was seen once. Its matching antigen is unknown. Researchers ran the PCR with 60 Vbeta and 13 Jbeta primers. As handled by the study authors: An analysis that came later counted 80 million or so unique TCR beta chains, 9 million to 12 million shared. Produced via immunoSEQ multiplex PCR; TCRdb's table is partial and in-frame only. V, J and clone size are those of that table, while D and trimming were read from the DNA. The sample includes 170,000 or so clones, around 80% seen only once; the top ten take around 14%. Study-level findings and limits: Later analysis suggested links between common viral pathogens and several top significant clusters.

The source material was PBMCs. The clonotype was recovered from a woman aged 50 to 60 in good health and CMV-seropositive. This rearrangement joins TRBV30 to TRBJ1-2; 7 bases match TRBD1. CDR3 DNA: TGTGCCTGGAGTGTAATGGGGTTGACAGGGCTCGGCTACACCTTC. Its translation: CAWSVMGLTGLGYTF.